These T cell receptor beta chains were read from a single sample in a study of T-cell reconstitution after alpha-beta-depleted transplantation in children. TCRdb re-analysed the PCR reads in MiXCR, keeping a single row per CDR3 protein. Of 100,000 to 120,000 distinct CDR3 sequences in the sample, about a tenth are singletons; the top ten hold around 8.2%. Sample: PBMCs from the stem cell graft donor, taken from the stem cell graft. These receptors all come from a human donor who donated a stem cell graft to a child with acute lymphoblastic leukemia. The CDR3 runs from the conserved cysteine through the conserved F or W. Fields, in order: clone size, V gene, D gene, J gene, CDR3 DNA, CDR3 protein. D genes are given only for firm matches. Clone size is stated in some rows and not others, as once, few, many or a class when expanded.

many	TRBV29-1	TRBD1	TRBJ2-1	TGCAGCGTAGAACTGAGGGACAGGAGCTCCTACAATGAGCAGTTCTTC	CSVELRDRSSYNEQFF
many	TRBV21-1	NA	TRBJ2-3	TGTGCCAGCAGCAACAAGGGGGGTATGAGAGATACGCAGTATTTT	CASSNKGGMRDTQYF
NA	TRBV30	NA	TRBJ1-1	TGTGCCTGGAGGGGCGGACGGCGGAACACTGAAGCTTTCTTT	CAWRGGRRNTEAFF
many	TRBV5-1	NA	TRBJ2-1	TGCGCCAGCAGTCTCGAACCGGGACTCTCCAATGAGCAGTTCTTC	CASSLEPGLSNEQFF
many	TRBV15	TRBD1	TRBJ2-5	TGTGCCACCAGCAGGGACAGGGGTTTGGGTGAGACCCAGTACTTC	CATSRDRGLGETQYF
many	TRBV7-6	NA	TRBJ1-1	TGTGCCAGCAGCTTAGACACTGAAGCTTTCTTT	CASSLDTEAFF
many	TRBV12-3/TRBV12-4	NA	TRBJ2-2	TGTGCCAGCAGTGCAACCTTTACAGGGTCCGGGGAGCTGTTTTTT	CASSATFTGSGELFF
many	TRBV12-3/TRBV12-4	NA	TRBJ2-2	TGTGCCAGCAGTTTACGGAGCACCGGGGAGCTGTTTTTT	CASSLRSTGELFF
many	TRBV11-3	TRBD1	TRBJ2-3	TGTGCCAGCAGCTCGAGTCCCTACAGGGGTGTGAGTGGGGCAGATACGCAGTATTTT	CASSSSPYRGVSGADTQYF
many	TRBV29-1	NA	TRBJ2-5	TGCAGCGACTCCGACGGGGAGACCCAGTACTTC	CSDSDGETQYF
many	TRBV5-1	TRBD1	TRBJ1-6	TGCGCCAGCAGGACAGGGTGGGAAAGTTCACCCCTCCACTTT	CASRTGWESSPLHF
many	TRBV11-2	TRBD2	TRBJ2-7	TGTGCCAGCAGTTCCCAACTAGCGGGCCGCTACGAGCAGTACTTC	CASSSQLAGRYEQYF
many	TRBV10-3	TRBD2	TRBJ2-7	TGTGCCATCAGTGAGCCTCAGCGGGGCCAGATCTACGAGCAGTACTTC	CAISEPQRGQIYEQYF
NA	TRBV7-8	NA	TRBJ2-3	TGTGCCAGCAGCTTAGTAGCGTATACGCAGTATTTT	CASSLVAYTQYF
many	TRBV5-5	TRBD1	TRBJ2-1	TGTGCCAGCAGCTTTACAGGGGGACTGCATGAGCAGTTCTTC	CASSFTGGLHEQFF
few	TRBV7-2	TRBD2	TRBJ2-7	TGTGCCAGCAGCCTCCTGGGTAGCGGGGGGGACTACGAGCAGTACTTC	CASSLLGSGGDYEQYF
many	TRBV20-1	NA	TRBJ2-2	TGCAGTGCTTCTCAAGTCGACATGCCCGGGGAGCTGTTTTTT	CSASQVDMPGELFF
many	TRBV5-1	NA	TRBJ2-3	TGCGCCAGCAGCTTGGATGGCAGGGAGGCAGATACGCAGTATTTT	CASSLDGREADTQYF
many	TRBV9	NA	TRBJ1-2	TGTGCCAGCAGCGTAGGGTCCGTCAGTGATGGCTACACCTTC	CASSVGSVSDGYTF
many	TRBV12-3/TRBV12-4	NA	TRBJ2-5	TGTGCCAGCAGACCCGGGTATACAGGGACCGAGACCCAGTACTTC	CASRPGYTGTETQYF
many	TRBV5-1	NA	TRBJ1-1	TGCGCCAGCAGCTTGGATCCGGGAATGGGTGAAGCTTTCTTT	CASSLDPGMGEAFF
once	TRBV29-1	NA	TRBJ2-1	TGCAGCGTTGAAGGGGGGTATAGCGGAACCGACAATGAGCAGTTCTTC	CSVEGGYSGTDNEQFF
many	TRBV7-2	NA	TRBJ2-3	TGTGCCAGCAGCTTAGCGTTCCGCACAGATACGCAGTATTTT	CASSLAFRTDTQYF
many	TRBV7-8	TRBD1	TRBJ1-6	TGTGCCAGCAGCTTTAGCGTCGGCCCGGACAGGGGAGATTCACCCCTCCACTTT	CASSFSVGPDRGDSPLHF
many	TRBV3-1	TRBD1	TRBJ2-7	TGTGCCAGCAGCCGTCGGGACAGGGGATCCGAGCAGTACTTC	CASSRRDRGSEQYF
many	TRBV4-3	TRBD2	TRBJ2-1	TGCGCCAGCAGCCAAGATAGCGGGGGCTCCTACAATGAGCAGTTCTTC	CASSQDSGGSYNEQFF
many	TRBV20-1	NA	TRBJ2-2	TGCAGTGCTTTGAATAGGGGGATCGGGGAGCTGTTTTTT	CSALNRGIGELFF
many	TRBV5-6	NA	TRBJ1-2	TGTGCCAGCAGCACAGGGACCAAGACCTGGAGCTATGGCTACACCTTC	CASSTGTKTWSYGYTF
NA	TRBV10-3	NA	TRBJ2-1	TGTGCCATCAGTTCGTCAGTGGACGACACAATGAGGCAGTTCTTC	CAISSSVDDTMRQFF
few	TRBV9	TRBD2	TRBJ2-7	TGTGCCAGCAGCATTACTAGCGACACCTACGAGCAGTACTTC	CASSITSDTYEQYF
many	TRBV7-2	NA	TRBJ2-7	TGTGCCAGCAGCTTGCCCTCAGAGTCCTACGAGCAGTACTTC	CASSLPSESYEQYF
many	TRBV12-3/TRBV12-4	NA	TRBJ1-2	TGTGCCAGCAGTTTAGGAAGGTATGACTATGGCTACACCTTC	CASSLGRYDYGYTF
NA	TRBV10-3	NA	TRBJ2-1	TGTGCCATCAGTGAGTCACGAGGAAATGAGCAGTTCTTC	CAISESRGNEQFF
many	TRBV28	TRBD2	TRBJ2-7	TGTGCCAGCAGCATTGGACTAGCGGGAATCGGCGAGCAGTACTTC	CASSIGLAGIGEQYF
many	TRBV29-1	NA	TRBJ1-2	TGCAGCGTTGAAGATTCGGGCTACTATGGCTACACCTTC	CSVEDSGYYGYTF
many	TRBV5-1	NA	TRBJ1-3	TGCGCCAGCAGCTTCGGCCGGGGAAACACCATATATTTT	CASSFGRGNTIYF
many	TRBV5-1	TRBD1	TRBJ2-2	TGCGCCAGCAGCCCGGGGACAGGGGGCACCGGGGAGCTGTTTTTT	CASSPGTGGTGELFF
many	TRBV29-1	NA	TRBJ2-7	TGCAGCGCAAGTAAGAACCCGCTAGATGAGCAGTACTTC	CSASKNPLDEQYF
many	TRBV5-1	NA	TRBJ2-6	TGCGCCAGCAGCTTGGAAGGCCACCTCTCTGGGGCCAACGTCCTGACTTTC	CASSLEGHLSGANVLTF
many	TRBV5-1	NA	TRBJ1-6	TGCGCCATCAAGGGGACGCATAATTCACCCCTCCACTTT	CAIKGTHNSPLHF
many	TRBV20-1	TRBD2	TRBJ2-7	TGCAGTGCTAGGGGGCTAGCGGATCACTACGAGCAGTACTTC	CSARGLADHYEQYF
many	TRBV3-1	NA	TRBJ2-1	TGTGCCAGCAGCCAAATGAAGGGCCTCAATGAGCAGTTCTTC	CASSQMKGLNEQFF
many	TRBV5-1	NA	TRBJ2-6	TGCGCCAGCAGCTTCGGTAAGGCCTCTGGGGCCAACGTCCTGACTTTC	CASSFGKASGANVLTF
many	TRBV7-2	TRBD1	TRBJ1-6	TGTGCCAGCAGCCCCCATCGGACAGGGGCGAGTTCACCCCTCCACTTT	CASSPHRTGASSPLHF
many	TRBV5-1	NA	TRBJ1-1	TGCGCCAGCAGCTTGGAGCTGGGGGGCTACACTGAAGCTTTCTTT	CASSLELGGYTEAFF
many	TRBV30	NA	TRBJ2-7	TGTGCCTGGAGTGTACTCAATCGCTACGAGCAGTACTTC	CAWSVLNRYEQYF
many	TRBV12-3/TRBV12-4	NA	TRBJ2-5	TGTGCCAGCAGTTTAAAAACCAACGCCCACAGGGCGGGAGAAAAAGAGACCCAGTACTTC	CASSLKTNAHRAGEKETQYF
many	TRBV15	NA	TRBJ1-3	TGTGCCACCAGCTCCTCCGCGGAAGGAAACACCATATATTTT	CATSSSAEGNTIYF
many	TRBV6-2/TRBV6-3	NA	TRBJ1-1	TGTGCCAGCAGTAGGGTCAGAAACACTGAAGCTTTCTTT	CASSRVRNTEAFF
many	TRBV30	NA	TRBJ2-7	TGTGCCTGGAGAGGCCGGGGGCTCGAGCAGTACTTC	CAWRGRGLEQYF
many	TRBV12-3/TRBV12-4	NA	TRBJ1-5	TGTGCCAGCAGCCCTGGGGGGCGAGGTAATCAGCCCCAGCATTTT	CASSPGGRGNQPQHF
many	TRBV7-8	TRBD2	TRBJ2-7	TGTGCCAGCAGCCCCCTGGTTGGCGGGGGCGAGCAGTACTTC	CASSPLVGGGEQYF
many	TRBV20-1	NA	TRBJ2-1	TGCAGTGCTAGAGATCCAGGGCCCTACAATGAGCAGTTCTTC	CSARDPGPYNEQFF
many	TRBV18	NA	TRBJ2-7	TGTGCCAGCTCACCACAGGGGTCTTCCTACGAGCAGTACTTC	CASSPQGSSYEQYF
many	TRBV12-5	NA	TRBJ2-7	TGTGCTAGTGGCCACCGCTCAGGATTCTACGAGCAGTACTTC	CASGHRSGFYEQYF
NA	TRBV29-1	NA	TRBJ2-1	TGCAGCGTTGACCCAGCGGGCACCTACAATGAGCAGTTCTTC	CSVDPAGTYNEQFF
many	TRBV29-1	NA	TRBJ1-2	TGCAGCGCCGACCTCGTACAGGGCGCCTATGGCTACACCTTC	CSADLVQGAYGYTF
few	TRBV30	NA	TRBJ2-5	TGTGCCTGGAGTGTGGGGGAGACCCAGTACTTC	CAWSVGETQYF
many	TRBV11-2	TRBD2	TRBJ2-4	TGTGCCAGCAGCCCTCTAGCGGGAGGATTAAACATTCAGTACTTC	CASSPLAGGLNIQYF
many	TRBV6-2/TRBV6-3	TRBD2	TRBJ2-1	TGTGCCAGCAGTTACTCGGGACTAGCGGGAGCGGGTGAGCAGTTCTTC	CASSYSGLAGAGEQFF